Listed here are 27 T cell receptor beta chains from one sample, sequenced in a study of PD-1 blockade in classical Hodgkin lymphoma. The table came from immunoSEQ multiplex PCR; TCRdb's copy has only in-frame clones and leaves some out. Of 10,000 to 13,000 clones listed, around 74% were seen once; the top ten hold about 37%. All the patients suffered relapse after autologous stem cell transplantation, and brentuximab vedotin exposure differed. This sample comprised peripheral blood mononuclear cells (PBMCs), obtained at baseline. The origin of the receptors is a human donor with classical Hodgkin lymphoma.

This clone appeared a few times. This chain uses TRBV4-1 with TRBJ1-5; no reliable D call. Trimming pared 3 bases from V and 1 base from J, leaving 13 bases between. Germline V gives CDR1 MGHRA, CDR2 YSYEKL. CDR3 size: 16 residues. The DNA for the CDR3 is TGCGCCAGCAGCCAGTACGGGAGCAGGAGCAATCAGCCCCAGCATTTT. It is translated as CASSQYGSRSNQPQHF.

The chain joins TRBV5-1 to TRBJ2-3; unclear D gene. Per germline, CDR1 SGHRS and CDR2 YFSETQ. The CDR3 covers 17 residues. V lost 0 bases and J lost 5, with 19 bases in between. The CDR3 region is CASSLGVSASQEDTQYF. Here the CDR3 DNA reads TGCGCCAGCAGCTTGGGCGTCTCGGCCAGCCAGGAAGATACGCAGTATTTT.

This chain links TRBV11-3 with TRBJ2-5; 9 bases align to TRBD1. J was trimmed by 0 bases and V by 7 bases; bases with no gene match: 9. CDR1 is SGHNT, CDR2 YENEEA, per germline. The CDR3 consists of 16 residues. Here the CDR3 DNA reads TGTGCCAGCACCCAGGCCGGGACAGGGAACCAAGAGACCCAGTACTTC. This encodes CASTQAGTGNQETQYF.

The CDR3 DNA reads TGTGCCAGCACGGTTTCCTTCAGGGGGCCCCAGCATTTT. Amino acid sequence: CASTVSFRGPQHF. This chain uses TRBV2 with TRBJ1-5, with D tentatively TRBD1 (6 bases). The CDR3 has 13 amino acids. The V gene lost 7 bases and the J gene lost 9 bases, with 16 bases spanning the gap. The germline CDR1 and CDR2 sequences are SNHLY and FYNNEI.

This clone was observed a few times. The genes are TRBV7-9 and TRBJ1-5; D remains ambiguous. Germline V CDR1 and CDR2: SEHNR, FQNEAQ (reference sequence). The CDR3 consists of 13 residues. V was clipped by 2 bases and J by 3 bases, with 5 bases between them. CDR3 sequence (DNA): TGTGCCAGCAGCTTAACAGACAATCAGCCCCAGCATTTT. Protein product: CASSLTDNQPQHF.

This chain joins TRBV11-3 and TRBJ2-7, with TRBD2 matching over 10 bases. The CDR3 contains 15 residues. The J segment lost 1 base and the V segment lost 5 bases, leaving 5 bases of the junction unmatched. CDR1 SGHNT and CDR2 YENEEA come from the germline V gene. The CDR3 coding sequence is TGTGCCAGCAGCCGTAGCGGGGGGCCTTCCTACGAGCAGTACTTC. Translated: CASSRSGGPSYEQYF.

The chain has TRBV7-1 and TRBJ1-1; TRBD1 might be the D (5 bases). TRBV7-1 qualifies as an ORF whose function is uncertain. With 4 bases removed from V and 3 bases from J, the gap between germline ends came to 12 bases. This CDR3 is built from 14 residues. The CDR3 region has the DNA TGTGCCAGCAGCTTAGCGGGGGGTCACACTGAAGCTTTCTTT. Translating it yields CASSLAGGHTEAFF.

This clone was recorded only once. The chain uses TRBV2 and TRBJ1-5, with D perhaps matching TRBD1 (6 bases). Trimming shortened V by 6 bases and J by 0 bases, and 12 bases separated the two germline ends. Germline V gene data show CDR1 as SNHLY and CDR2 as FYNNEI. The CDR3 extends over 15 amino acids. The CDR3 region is CASRKQGSSNQPQHF. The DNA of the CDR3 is TGTGCCAGCAGAAAACAGGGATCTAGCAATCAGCCCCAGCATTTT.

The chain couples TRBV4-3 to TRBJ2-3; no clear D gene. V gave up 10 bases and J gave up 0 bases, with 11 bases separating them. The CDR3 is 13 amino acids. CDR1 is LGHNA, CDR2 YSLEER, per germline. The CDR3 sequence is CATPDRSTDTQYF. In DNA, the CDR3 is TGCGCCACTCCGGACCGTAGCACAGATACGCAGTATTTT.

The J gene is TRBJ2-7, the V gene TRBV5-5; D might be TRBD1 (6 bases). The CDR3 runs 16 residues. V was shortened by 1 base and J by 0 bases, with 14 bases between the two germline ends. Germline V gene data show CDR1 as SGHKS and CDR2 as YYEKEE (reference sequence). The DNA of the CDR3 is TGTGCCAGCAGCTTGCGGTGGTCACAGGGCTCCTACGAGCAGTACTTC. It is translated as CASSLRWSQGSYEQYF.

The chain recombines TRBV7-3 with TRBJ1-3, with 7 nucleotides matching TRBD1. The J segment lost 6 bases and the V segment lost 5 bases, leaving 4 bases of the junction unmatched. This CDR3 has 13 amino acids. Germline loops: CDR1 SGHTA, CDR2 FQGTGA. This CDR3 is CASSIDRANTIYF. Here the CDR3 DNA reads TGTGCCAGCAGCATCGACAGGGCAAACACCATATATTTT.

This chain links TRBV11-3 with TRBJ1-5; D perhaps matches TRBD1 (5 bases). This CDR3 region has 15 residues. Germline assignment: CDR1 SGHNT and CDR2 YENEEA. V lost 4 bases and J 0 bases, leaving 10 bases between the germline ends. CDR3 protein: CASSSDSHSNQPQHF. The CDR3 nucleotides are TGTGCCAGCAGCTCCGACAGCCATAGCAATCAGCCCCAGCATTTT.

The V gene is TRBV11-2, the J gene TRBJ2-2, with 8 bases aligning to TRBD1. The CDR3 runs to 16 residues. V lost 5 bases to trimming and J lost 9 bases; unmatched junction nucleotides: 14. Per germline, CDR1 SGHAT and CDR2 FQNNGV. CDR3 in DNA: TGTGCCAGCAGCCCCCTCGACAGGGGAATCCCCTGGGAGCTGTTTTTT. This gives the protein CASSPLDRGIPWELFF.

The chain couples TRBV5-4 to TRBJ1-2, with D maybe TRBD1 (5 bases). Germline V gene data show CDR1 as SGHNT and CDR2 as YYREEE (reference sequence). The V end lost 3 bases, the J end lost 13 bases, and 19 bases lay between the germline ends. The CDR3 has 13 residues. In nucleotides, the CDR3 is TGTGCCAGCAGCTCAGGGCCCGGACCGTTGCCCACCTTC. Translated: CASSSGPGPLPTF.

CDR3 sequence (DNA): TGTGCCTGGAGTGTATGGCTTGCGAGAGAGCAGTACTTC. It yields the protein CAWSVWLAREQYF. The chain has TRBV30 and TRBJ2-7, with D hard to call. CDR1 is GTSNPN and CDR2 is SVGIG in the germline V gene (reference sequence). Deletions cut 0 bases from V and 7 bases from J, with 13 bases between. The CDR3 runs 13 residues.

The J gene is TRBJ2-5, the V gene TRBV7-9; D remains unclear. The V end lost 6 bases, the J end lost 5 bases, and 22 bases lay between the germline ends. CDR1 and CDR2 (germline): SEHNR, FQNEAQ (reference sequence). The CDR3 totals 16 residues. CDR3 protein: CASRTRPTEDRETQYF. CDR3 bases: TGTGCCAGCAGAACCAGGCCGACCGAGGATAGGGAGACCCAGTACTTC.

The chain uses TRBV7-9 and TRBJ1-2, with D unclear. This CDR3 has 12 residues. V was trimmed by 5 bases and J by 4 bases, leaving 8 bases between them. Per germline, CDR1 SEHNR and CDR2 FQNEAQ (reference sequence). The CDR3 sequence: CASSPYRYGYTF. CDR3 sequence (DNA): TGTGCCAGCAGCCCGTACCGCTATGGCTACACCTTC. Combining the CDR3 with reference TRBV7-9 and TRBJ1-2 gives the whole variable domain DTGVSQNPRHKITKRGQNVTFRCDPISEHNRLYWYRQTLGQGPEFLTYFQNEAQLEKSRLLSDRFSAERPKGSFSTLEIQRTEQGDSAMYLCASSPYRYGYTFGSGTRLTVV.

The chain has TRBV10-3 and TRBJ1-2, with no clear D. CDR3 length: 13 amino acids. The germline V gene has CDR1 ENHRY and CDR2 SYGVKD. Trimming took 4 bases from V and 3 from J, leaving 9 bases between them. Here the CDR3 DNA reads TGTGCCATCAGTGGAGAGACCTACTATGGCTACACCTTC. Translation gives CAISGETYYGYTF.

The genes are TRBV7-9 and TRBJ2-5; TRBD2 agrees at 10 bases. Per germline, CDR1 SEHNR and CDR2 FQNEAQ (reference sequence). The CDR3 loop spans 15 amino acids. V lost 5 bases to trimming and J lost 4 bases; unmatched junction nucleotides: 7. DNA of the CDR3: TGTGCCAGCAGCCCGGGAAGCGGGGGGGTAGAGACCCAGTACTTC. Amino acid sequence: CASSPGSGGVETQYF.

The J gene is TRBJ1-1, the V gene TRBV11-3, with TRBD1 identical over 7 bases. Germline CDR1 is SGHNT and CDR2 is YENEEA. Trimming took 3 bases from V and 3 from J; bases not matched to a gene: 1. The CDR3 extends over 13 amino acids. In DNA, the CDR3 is TGTGCCAGCAGCTTTACAGGGGACACTGAAGCTTTCTTT. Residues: CASSFTGDTEAFF.

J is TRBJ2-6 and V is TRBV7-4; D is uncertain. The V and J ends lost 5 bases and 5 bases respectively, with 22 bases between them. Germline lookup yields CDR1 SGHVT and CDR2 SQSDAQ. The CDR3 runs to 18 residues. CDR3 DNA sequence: TGTGCCAGCAGCATGGTATCCAGCTCACAAAGTCGGGCCAACGTCCTGACTTTC. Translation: CASSMVSSSQSRANVLTF.

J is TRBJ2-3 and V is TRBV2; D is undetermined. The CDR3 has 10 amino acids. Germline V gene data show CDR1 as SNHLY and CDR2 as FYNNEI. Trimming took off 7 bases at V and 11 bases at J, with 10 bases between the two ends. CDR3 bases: TGTGCCAGCAAGATGTCGATGCAGTATTTT. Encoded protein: CASKMSMQYF.

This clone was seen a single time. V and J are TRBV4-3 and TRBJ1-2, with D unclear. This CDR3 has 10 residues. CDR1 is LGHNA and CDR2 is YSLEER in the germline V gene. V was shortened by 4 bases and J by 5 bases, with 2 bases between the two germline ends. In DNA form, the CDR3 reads TGCGCCAGCAGCCGGTATGGCTACACCTTC. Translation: CASSRYGYTF.

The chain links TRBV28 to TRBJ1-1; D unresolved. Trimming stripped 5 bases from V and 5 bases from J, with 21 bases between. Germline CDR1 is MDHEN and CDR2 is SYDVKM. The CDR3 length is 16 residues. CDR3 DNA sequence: TGTGCCAGCAGTCCTATTTTTGTCGTGGGGTGGACTGAAGCTTTCTTT. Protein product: CASSPIFVVGWTEAFF.

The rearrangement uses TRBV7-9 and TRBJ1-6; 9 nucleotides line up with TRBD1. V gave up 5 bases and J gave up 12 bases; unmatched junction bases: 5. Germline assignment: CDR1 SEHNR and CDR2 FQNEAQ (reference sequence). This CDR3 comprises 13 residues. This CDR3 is CASSRDRVEPLHF. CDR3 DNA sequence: TGTGCCAGCAGCCGGGACAGGGTAGAACCCCTCCACTTT.

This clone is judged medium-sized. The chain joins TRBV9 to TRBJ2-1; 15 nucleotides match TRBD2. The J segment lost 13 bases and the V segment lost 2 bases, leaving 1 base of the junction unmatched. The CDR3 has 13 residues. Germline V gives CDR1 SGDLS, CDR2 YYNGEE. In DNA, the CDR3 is TGTGCCAGCAGCGTGGGACTAGCGGGGGGACAGTTCTTC. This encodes CASSVGLAGGQFF. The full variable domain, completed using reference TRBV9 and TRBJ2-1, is DSGVTQTPKHLITATGQRVTLRCSPRSGDLSVYWYQQSLDQGLQFLIQYYNGEERAKGNILERFSAQQFPDLHSELNLSSLELGDSALYFCASSVGLAGGQFFGPGTRLTVL.

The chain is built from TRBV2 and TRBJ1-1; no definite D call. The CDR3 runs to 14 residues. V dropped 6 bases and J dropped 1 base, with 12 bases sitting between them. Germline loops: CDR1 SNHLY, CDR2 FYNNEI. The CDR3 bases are TGTGCCAGCAGCCGGTCATTCGAGAACACTGAAGCTTTCTTT. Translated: CASSRSFENTEAFF.